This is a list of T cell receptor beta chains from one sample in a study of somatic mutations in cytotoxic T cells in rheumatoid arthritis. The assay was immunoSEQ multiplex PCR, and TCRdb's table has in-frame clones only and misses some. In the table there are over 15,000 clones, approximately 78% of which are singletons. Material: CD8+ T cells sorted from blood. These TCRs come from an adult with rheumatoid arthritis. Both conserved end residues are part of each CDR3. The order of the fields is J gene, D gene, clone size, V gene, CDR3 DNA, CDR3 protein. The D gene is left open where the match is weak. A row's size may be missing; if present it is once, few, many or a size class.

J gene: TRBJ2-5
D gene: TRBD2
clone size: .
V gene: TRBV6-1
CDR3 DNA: TGTGCCAGCGCGGGGACTAGCGGGACGGGAGAGACCCAGTACTTC
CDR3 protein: CASAGTSGTGETQYF

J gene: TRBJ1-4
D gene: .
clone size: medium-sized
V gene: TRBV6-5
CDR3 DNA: TGTGCCAGCAGTTACGGTGGGGGGCGAGAGGAAAAACTGTTTTTT
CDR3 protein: CASSYGGGREEKLFF

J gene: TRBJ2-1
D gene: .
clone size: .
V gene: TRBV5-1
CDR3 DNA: TGCGCCAGCAGCCTCCTAGCGCTTAGCTCCTACAATGAGCAGTTCTTC
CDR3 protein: CASSLLALSSYNEQFF

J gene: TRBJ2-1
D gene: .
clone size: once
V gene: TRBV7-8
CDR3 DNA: TGTGCCAGCAGCTCCAACAACATCGACACCCACAATGAGCAGTTCTTC
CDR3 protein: CASSSNNIDTHNEQFF

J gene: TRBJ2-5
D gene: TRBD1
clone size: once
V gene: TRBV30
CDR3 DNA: TGTGCCTGGCTTTGGGGCACAGGGGCTCTGGAGACCCAGTACTTC
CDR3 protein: CAWLWGTGALETQYF

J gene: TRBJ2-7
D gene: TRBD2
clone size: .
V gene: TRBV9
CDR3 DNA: TGTGCCAGCAGCGTAGGGGGACTAGACTACGAGCAGTACTTC
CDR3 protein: CASSVGGLDYEQYF

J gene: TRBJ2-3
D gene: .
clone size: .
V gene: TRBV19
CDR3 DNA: TGTGCCAGTATTGAGTGTCGGCTCACAGATACGCAGTATTTT
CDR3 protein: CASIECRLTDTQYF

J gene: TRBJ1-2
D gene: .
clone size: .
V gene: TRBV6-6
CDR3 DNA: TGTGCCAGCAGTGGCAAGGAAGGGTTTAACTATGGCTACACCTTC
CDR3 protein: CASSGKEGFNYGYTF

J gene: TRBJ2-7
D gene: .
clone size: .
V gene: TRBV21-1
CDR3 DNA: TGTGCCAGCAGCAAAGGCCAACCTTTCTCCGGGACAGCAAAAAACTCCTACGAGCAGTACTTC
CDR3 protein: CASSKGQPFSGTAKNSYEQYF

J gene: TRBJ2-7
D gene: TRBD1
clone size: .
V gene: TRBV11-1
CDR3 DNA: TGTGCCAGCAGCTTTGGACAGGGGAGCTCCTACGAGCAGTACTTC
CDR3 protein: CASSFGQGSSYEQYF

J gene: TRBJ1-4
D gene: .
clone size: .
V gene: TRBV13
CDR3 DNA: TGTGCCAGCAGCTTAGTAGGCGAAGGGGATAATGAAAAACTGTTTTTT
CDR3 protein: CASSLVGEGDNEKLFF

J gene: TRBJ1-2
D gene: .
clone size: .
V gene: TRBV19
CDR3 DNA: TGTGCCAGCCTCCGAGGCGGAGTAACCGGGGGGATTTATGGCTACACCTTC
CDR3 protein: CASLRGGVTGGIYGYTF

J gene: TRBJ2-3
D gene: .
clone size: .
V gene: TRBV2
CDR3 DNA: TGTGCCAGCAGTGAAGCGCTTGGCACAGATACGCAGTATTTT
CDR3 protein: CASSEALGTDTQYF

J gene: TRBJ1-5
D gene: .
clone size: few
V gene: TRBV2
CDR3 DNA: TGTGCCAGCAGTGAAGGAGATAGCAATCAGCCCCAGCATTTT
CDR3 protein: CASSEGDSNQPQHF

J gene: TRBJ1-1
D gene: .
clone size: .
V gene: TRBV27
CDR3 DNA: TGTGCCAGCAGTCATGCAGGGGAGATTGAAGCTTTCTTT
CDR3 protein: CASSHAGEIEAFF

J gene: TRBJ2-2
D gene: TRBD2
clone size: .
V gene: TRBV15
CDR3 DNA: TGTGCCACCAGCCCGAAAGGACTAGCGGGGTTCGGGGAGCTGTTTTTT
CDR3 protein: CATSPKGLAGFGELFF

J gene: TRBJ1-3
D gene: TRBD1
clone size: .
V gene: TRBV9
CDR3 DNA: TGTGCCAGCAGCAAAGGGGGCACCAGCTCTGGAAACACCATATATTTT
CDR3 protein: CASSKGGTSSGNTIYF

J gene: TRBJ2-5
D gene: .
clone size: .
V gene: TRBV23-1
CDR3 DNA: TGCGCCAGCAGTCAATCGCGGGTGTTCCAAGAGACCCAGTACTTC
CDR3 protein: CASSQSRVFQETQYF

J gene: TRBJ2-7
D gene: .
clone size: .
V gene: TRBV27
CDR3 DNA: TGTGCCAGCAGTTTTACCGCTCTGGACTACGAGCAGTACTTC
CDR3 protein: CASSFTALDYEQYF

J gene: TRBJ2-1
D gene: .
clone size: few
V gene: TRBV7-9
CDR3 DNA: TGTGCCAGCAGCTTACGACCAAACAATGAGCAGTTCTTC
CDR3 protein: CASSLRPNNEQFF

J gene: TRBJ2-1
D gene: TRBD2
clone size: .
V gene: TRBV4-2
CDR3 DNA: TGTGCCAGCAGCCAAGGTTCAAGGGCTAGCGGGAAAAATGAGCAGTTCTTC
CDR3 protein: CASSQGSRASGKNEQFF

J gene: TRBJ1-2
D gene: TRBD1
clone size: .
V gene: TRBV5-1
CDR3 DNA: TGCGCCAGCAGCCCGAGACAGGGGCGGGATGGCTACACCTTC
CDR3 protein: CASSPRQGRDGYTF

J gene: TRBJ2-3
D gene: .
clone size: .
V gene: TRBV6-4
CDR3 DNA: TGTGCCAGCAGTGACTCGGAACAGGGTGGAACAGATACGCAGTATTTT
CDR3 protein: CASSDSEQGGTDTQYF

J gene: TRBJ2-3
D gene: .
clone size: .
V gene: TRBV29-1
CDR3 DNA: TGCAGCGTTGCATCGGGGGCTGGAGATACGCAGTATTTT
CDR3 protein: CSVASGAGDTQYF

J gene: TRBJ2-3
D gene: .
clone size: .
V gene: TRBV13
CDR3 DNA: TGTGCCAGCAGCGCCCCAGATACGCAGTATTTT
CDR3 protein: CASSAPDTQYF

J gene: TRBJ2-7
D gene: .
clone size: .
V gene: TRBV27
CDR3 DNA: TGTGCCAGCAGAGGGGATTATCCCTACGAGCAGTACTTC
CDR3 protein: CASRGDYPYEQYF

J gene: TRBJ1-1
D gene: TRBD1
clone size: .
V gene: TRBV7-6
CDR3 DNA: TGTGCCAGCAGCCAGGGACAGTCCACTGAAGCTTTCTTT
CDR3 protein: CASSQGQSTEAFF

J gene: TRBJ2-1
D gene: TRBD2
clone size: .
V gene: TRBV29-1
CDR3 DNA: TGCAGCGTTGAGGGGAGGGGACTAGCGGGAGGGAGCGGCAATGAGCAGTTCTTC
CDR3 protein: CSVEGRGLAGGSGNEQFF

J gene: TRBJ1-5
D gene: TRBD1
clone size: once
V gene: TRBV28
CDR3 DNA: TGTGCCAGCAGTTTGAGACAGGGGATCCAGCCCCAGCATTTT
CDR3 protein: CASSLRQGIQPQHF

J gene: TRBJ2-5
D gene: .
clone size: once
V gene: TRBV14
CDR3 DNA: TGTGCCAGCAGCCAAGACCCCGACCAAGAGACCCAGTACTTC
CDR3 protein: CASSQDPDQETQYF

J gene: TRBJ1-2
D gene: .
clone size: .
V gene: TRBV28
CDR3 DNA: TGTGCCAGCAGTTTCCTCCGGGACCATCCCCGGGGCTACACCTTC
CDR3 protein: CASSFLRDHPRGYTF

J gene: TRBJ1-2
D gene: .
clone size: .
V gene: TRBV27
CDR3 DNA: TGTGCCAGCAGTTTATCGCCGGGCTTCTACGGCTACACCTTC
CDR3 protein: CASSLSPGFYGYTF

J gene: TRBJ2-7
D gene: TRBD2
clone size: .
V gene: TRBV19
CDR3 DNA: TGTGCCAGTAGTATCGGGACTAACCCACACTACGAGCAGTACTTC
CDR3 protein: CASSIGTNPHYEQYF

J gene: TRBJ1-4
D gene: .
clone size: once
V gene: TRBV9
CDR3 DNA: TGTGCCAGCAGCCCCCTTATGGGGGGCGCGGGTGAAAAACTGTTTTTT
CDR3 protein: CASSPLMGGAGEKLFF

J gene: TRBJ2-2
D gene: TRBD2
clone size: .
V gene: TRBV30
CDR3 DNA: TGTGCCTGGATTGGGGGGGCCGGGGAGCTGTTTTTT
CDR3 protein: CAWIGGAGELFF

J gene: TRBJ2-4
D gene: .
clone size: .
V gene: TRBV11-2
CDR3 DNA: TGTGCCAGCAGCTTAGGGAGGGGGGGTAACATTCAGTACTTC
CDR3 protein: CASSLGRGGNIQYF

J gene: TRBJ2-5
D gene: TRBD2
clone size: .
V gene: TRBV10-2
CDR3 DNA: TGCGCCAGCAGTTCTACTAGCGGGGGTCAAGAGACCCAGTACTTC
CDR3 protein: CASSSTSGGQETQYF

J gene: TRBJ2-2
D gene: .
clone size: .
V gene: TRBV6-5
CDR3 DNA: TGTGCCAGCAGTTACTCATGGCCGCAGAACACCGGGGAGCTGTTTTTT
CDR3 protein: CASSYSWPQNTGELFF

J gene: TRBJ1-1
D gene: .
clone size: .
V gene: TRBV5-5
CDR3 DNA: TGTGCCAGCAGCTCTCACTGGGGGGGGAACACTGAAGCTTTCTTT
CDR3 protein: CASSSHWGGNTEAFF

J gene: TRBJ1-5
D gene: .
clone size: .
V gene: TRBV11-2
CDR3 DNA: TGTGCCAGCAGCTTAGGCTATAGCAATCAGCCCCAGCATTTT
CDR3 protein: CASSLGYSNQPQHF

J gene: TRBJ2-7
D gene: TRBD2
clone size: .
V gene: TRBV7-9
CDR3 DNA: TGTGCCAGCAGGTCAGTGCGGGAGTTGCCCTACGAGCAGTACTTC
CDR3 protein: CASRSVRELPYEQYF

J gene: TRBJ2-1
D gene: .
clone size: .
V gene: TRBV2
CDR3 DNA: TGTGCCAGCAGAGAGATTACAGGTCCCCACAATGAGCAGTTCTTC
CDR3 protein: CASREITGPHNEQFF